A selection of T cell receptor beta chains follows, all from one sample in a study of cytomegalovirus exposure and HLA in healthy donors. The method was immunoSEQ multiplex PCR; TCRdb's version includes in-frame clones alone and lacks a portion of them. Of roughly 120,000 clones in the sample, roughly 87% were seen once. Source material: PBMCs. These receptors were taken from a woman aged 18-35 years in good health and CMV-seronegative. The CDR3 runs from the conserved cysteine through the conserved F or W. Fields, in order: CDR3 DNA, CDR3 protein, D gene, clone size, J gene, V gene. A D gene is named only where the DNA matches it firmly. Clone size is shown for a subset of rows, as once, few, many or a class of expanded clone.

TGTGCCAGCAGCCAAGCAGACACAATAGACTACGAGCAGTACTTC CASSQADTIDYEQYF - - TRBJ2-7 TRBV4-2
TGTGCCAGCAGTGACAGGGGACCCTACGAGCAGTACTTC CASSDRGPYEQYF TRBD1 - TRBJ2-7 TRBV6-5
TGTGCCAGCAGAGCCGGGACTAGCGGTGCCTACGAGCAGTACTTC CASRAGTSGAYEQYF TRBD2 - TRBJ2-7 TRBV6-6
TGTGCCAGCAGTTACTCGTCAGGCCGCCAATACCTCCACTTT CASSYSSGRQYLHF - - TRBJ1-6 TRBV6-5
TGTGCCAGTAGTATCAGCTCCTCGGGGGAGCAGTACTTC CASSISSSGEQYF - - TRBJ2-7 TRBV19
TGCGCCAGCAGCCCGGGACAGACCTACGAGCAGTACTTC CASSPGQTYEQYF TRBD1 once TRBJ2-7 TRBV10-1
TGTGCCAGCAGCCCCGACAGTGGCTATGGCTACACCTTC CASSPDSGYGYTF - - TRBJ1-2 TRBV5-5
TGCGCCAGCAGCGGTCATTTGAACACTGAAGCTTTCTTT CASSGHLNTEAFF - - TRBJ1-1 TRBV10-2
TGTGCCAGCACCGGAAGGGGGACAGTCGGAAACACCATATATTTT CASTGRGTVGNTIYF TRBD1 - TRBJ1-3 TRBV6-1
TGTGCCTGGAGTCGTGAAGGGGGCGGGCGGAACACTGAAGCTTTCTTT CAWSREGGGRNTEAFF TRBD1 - TRBJ1-1 TRBV30
TGTGCCAGTAGTAGTTACGGCGGGAGCACTGAAGCTTTCTTT CASSSYGGSTEAFF - - TRBJ1-1 TRBV19
TGCGCCAGCAGCCAAGACCTTCAGGGTTACGAGCAGTACTTC CASSQDLQGYEQYF - - TRBJ2-7 TRBV4-3
TGTGCCAGCAAGGGACAGATTAACTATGGCTACACCTTC CASKGQINYGYTF TRBD1 - TRBJ1-2 TRBV6-5
TGTGCCAGCAGCTTTTTAGCGGGAGGGCGGGACAATGAGCAGTTCTTC CASSFLAGGRDNEQFF TRBD2 - TRBJ2-1 TRBV11-2
TGCAGCGCACTTCGACAGGGCCACACTGAAGCTTTCTTT CSALRQGHTEAFF TRBD1 - TRBJ1-1 TRBV29-1
TGTGCCAGCAGTTTCGGGTTGAACACTGAAGCTTTCTTT CASSFGLNTEAFF - - TRBJ1-1 TRBV6-5
TGTGCCAGCAGCTCGTCCCCGGGACAGATCATGAACACTGAAGCTTTCTTT CASSSSPGQIMNTEAFF TRBD1 - TRBJ1-1 TRBV7-6
TGTGCCAGCAGCGCCAGTTCGGGGGGGGCCTACAATGAGCAGTTCTTC CASSASSGGAYNEQFF TRBD2 - TRBJ2-1 TRBV9
TGTGCCAGTAGTATGGCTGGACAGCCCTCGCTGACCGGCTATGGCTACACCTTC CASSMAGQPSLTGYGYTF - - TRBJ1-2 TRBV19
TGTGCCAGCAGCGAACAGGGTTACGAGCAGTACTTC CASSEQGYEQYF - - TRBJ2-7 TRBV7-3
TGCGCCAGCAGGAGGGAGCGGGGTGAAAAACTGTTTTTT CASRRERGEKLFF - - TRBJ1-4 TRBV10-1
TGTGCCAGCAGCGGTGTAGACAGTTTTGGGGAGACCCAGTACTTC CASSGVDSFGETQYF - once TRBJ2-5 TRBV9
TGTGCCAGCAGCTTGCCCTATCAGAGCTCTGGGGCCAACGGCCTGACTTTC CASSLPYQSSGANGLTF - - TRBJ2-6 TRBV5-6